The present TCR beta chain was sequenced within a study of T-cell reconstitution after alpha-beta-depleted transplantation in children. Findings and caveats of the study: Two months or so post-transplant, alpha-beta T cells reportedly derived from several hundred expanded graft clones. Surviving recipient T cells and thymic progenitors produced the high day-60 TCRbeta diversity seen in some patients. T-cell counts and diversity were attributed mostly to newly produced T cells one year after transplant.

The V gene's germline CDR1 is ENHRY and CDR2 SYGVKD. This CDR3 spans 16 amino acids. Trimming took off 0 bases at V and 7 bases at J, with 16 bases between the two ends. Unique molecular identifiers tagged the TCRbeta library. Using its own MiXCR run on the PCR reads, TCRdb lists one record per CDR3 protein. There are about 440,000 distinct CDR3 sequences in the sample; approximately 41% occur only once, and roughly 27% lies in the top ten. This clonotype was seen repeatedly, ten times or more. Its target is unknown. The sample in question was PBMCs, obtained before TCRalphabeta/CD19-depleted stem cell transplant. The rearrangement uses TRBV10-3 and TRBJ2-1, with D uncertain. This sequence originates from a girl aged 2-10 years with aplastic anemia, due to receive a stem cell transplant. As DNA, the CDR3 is TGTGCCATCAGTGAGTCTGCAGCCTCCTCCTTGAATGAGCAGTTCTTC. Residues: CAISESAASSLNEQFF.